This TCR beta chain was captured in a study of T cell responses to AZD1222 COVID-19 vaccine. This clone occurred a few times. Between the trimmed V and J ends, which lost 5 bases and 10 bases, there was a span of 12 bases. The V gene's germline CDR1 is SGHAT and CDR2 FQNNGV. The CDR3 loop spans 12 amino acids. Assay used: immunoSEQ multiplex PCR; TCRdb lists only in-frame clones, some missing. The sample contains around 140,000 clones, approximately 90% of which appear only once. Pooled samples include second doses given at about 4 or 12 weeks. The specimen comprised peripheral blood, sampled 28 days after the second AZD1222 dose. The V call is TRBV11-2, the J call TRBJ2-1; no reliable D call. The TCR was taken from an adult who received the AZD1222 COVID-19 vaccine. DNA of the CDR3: TGTGCCAGCAGCCGGTTCGTCCGGGAGCAGTTCTTC. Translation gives CASSRFVREQFF.